This T cell receptor beta chain was retrieved from a study of CD8 T cells in ankylosing spondylitis. The CDR3 is 14 amino acids. Germline CDR1 is SQVTM and CDR2 is ANQGSEA. The V end lost 3 bases, the J end lost 2 bases, and 13 bases lay between the germline ends. TCRdb itself ran the 5' RACE reads through MiXCR, one entry per CDR3 protein. The sample shows around 340,000 distinct CDR3 sequences, about 15% of them seen only once. This clonotype has only a few counts. What was sequenced was blood, either unsorted or a sorted T cell fraction (not recorded which). The chain couples TRBV29-1 to TRBJ1-1; maybe TRBD1 (5 bases). The sequence was collected from a male donor with ankylosing spondylitis or in good health (not recorded which). The CDR3 DNA is TGCAGCGTTGAGGCCGGGACGGCCAACACTGAAGCTTTCTTT. It is translated as CSVEAGTANTEAFF.